The entry below gives a single T cell receptor beta chain sequence along with its context. Noted time point: pre-reinfection, 55 to 20 weeks before reinfection detection. The sorted cells went straight to TCR sequencing with no prior in vitro expansion. This sample is drawn from a study of memory CD8 T cells in hepatitis C reinfection. V was clipped by 3 bases and J by 9 bases; unmatched bases: 8. The CDR3 consists of 14 residues. CDR1 and CDR2 from the germline V gene are MDHEN and SYDVKM. Assay used: immunoSEQ multiplex PCR; TCRdb lists only in-frame clones, some missing. The data hold tens of thousands of clones, with roughly 90% observed a single time.

The specimen was naive CD8+ T cells sorted from blood. This chain links TRBV28 with TRBJ2-1; TRBD1 agrees at 7 bases. The clonotype originates from a man aged 18 to 29 with hepatitis C virus infection. The DNA for the CDR3 is TGTGCCAGCAGTTTGAGACAGGGTCTTAGTGAGCAGTTCTTC. Encoded protein: CASSLRQGLSEQFF.